The 4 T cell receptor beta chains in this list originate from one sample, sequenced in a study of shared clonotypes between healthy human individuals. Naive CD8 cells lacked CD45RO and underwent positive selection for CCR7, leaving out terminally differentiated effector memory CD45RA+ cells. The method was immunoSEQ multiplex PCR; TCRdb's version includes in-frame clones alone and lacks a portion of them. The table lists over 2,000,000 clones, around 93% of them singletons, with approximately 1.7% in the top ten. The sample consisted of naive CD8+ T cells from PBMCs. All receptors come from a man younger than 35 in good health. Some clones in this sample may be carry-over from other donors' samples.

Concerning this clone itself: This CDR3 is also generated by other DNA sequences in the sample. V and J are TRBV27 and TRBJ2-7; 10 bases match TRBD2. Germline trimming cut 4 bases from V and 4 bases from J; bases unmatched to any gene: 1. This CDR3 region has 13 residues. Germline V gives CDR1 MNHEY, CDR2 SMNVEV (reference sequence). The CDR3 sequence is CASSSSGSYEQYF. CDR3 DNA sequence: TGTGCCAGCAGTTCTAGCGGGAGTTACGAGCAGTACTTC.

The rearrangement links TRBV10-3 to TRBJ1-5, with D uncertain. Per germline, CDR1 ENHRY and CDR2 SYGVKD. V was trimmed by 3 bases and J by 0 bases, leaving 18 bases between them. The CDR3 loop spans 18 amino acids. The CDR3 region is CAISESDAGLFSNQPQHF. The CDR3, as DNA: TGTGCCATCAGTGAATCGGATGCCGGTTTATTTAGCAATCAGCCCCAGCATTTT.

The CDR3 sequence is CAWRVWDRSYEQYF. The CDR3 region has the DNA TGTGCCTGGAGAGTTTGGGACAGGTCCTACGAGCAGTACTTC. The gene calls are TRBV30 and TRBJ2-7; TRBD1 matches at 8 bases. Germline V CDR1 and CDR2: GTSNPN, SVGIG (reference sequence). The CDR3 is 14 amino acids. Losses at the gene ends were 3 bases for V and 1 base for J; bases not matched to a gene: 5. Looking up the rest from reference TRBV30 and TRBJ2-7 gives the full variable domain: SQTIHQWPATLVQPVGSPLSLECTVEGTSNPNLYWYRQAAGRGLQLLFYSVGIGQISSEVPQNLSASRPQDRQFILSSKKLLLSDSGFYLCAWRVWDRSYEQYFGPGTRLTVT.

The chain couples TRBV28 to TRBJ2-5, with D unclear. The V and J ends lost 2 bases and 4 bases respectively, with 11 bases between them. Per germline, CDR1 MDHEN and CDR2 SYDVKM. This CDR3 comprises 14 residues. The CDR3 DNA reads TGTGCCAGCAGTTTAGGTAGGGCAGGAGAGACCCAGTACTTC. As protein: CASSLGRAGETQYF. The full variable domain, completed using reference TRBV28 and TRBJ2-5, is DVKVTQSSRYLVKRTGEKVFLECVQDMDHENMFWYRQDPGLGLRLIYFSYDVKMKEKGDIPEGYSVSREKKERFSLILESASTNQTSMYLCASSLGRAGETQYFGPGTRLLVL.